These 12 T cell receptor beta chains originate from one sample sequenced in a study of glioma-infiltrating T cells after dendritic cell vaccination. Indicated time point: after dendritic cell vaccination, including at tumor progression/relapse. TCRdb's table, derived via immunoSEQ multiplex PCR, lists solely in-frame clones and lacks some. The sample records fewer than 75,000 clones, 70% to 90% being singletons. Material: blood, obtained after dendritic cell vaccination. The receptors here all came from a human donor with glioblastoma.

This chain's CDR3 is CASSQDLLAIVSEQFF. The CDR3 DNA follows: TGCGCCAGCAGCCAAGATCTACTAGCGATCGTCAGTGAGCAGTTCTTC. This chain links TRBV4-1 with TRBJ2-1; 7 nucleotides match TRBD2. Germline V lookup: CDR1 MGHRA, CDR2 YSYEKL. The V segment lost 0 bases and the J segment 9 bases; nucleotides outside the gene matches: 11. This CDR3 contains 16 residues.

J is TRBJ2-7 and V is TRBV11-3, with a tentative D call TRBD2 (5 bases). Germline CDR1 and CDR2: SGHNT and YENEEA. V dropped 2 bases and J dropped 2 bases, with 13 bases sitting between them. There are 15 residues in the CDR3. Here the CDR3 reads CASSLRGFGAYEQYF. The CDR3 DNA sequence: TGTGCCAGCAGCTTAAGAGGGTTTGGAGCCTACGAGCAGTACTTC.

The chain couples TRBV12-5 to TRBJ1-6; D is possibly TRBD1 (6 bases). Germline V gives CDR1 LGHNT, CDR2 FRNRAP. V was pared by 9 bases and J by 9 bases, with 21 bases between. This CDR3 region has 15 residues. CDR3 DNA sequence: TGTGCTAGCGCATTTCTACAGGGTGCGTCTTCACCCCTCCACTTT. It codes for CASAFLQGASSPLHF.

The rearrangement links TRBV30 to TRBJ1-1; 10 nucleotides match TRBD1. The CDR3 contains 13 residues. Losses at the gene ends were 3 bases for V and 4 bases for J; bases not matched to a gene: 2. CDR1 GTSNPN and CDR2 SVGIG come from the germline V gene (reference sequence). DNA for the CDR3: TGTGCCTGGAGGCGGACAGGGGGCACTGAAGCTTTCTTT. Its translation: CAWRRTGGTEAFF.

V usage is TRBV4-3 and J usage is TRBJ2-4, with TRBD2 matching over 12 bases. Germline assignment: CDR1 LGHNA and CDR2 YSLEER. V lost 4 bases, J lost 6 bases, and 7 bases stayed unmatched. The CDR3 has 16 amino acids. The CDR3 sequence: CASSPRLAGELNIQYF. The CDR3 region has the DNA TGCGCCAGCAGCCCCCGACTAGCGGGGGAGTTAAACATTCAGTACTTC.

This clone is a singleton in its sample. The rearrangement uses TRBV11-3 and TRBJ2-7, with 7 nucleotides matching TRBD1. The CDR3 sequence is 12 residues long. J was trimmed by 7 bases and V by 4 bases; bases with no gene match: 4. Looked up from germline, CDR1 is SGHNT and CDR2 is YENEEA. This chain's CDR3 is CASSSTGREQYF. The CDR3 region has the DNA TGTGCCAGCAGCTCGACAGGGCGGGAGCAGTACTTC. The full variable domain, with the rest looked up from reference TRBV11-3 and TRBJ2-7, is EAGVVQSPRYKIIEKKQPVAFWCNPISGHNTLYWYLQNLGQGPELLIRYENEEAVDDSQLPKDRFSAERLKGVDSTLKIQPAELGDSAVYLCASSSTGREQYFGPGTRLTVT.

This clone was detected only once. DNA of the CDR3: TGTGCCAGCAGCTTTTATCAGGGGGCAACCGGGGAGCTGTTTTTT. It encodes CASSFYQGATGELFF. The J gene is TRBJ2-2, the V gene TRBV7-2, with 8 bases matching TRBD1. V trimming: 3 bases; J trimming: 5 bases; junction bases outside the gene matches: 5. CDR1 and CDR2 (germline): SGHTA, FQGNSA. CDR3 size: 15 residues.

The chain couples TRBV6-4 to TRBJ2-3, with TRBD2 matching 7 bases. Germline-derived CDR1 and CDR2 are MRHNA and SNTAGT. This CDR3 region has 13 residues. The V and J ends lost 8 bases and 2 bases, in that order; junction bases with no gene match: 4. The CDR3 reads CASGAGHTDTQYF. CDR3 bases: TGTGCCAGCGGAGCGGGGCACACAGATACGCAGTATTTT.

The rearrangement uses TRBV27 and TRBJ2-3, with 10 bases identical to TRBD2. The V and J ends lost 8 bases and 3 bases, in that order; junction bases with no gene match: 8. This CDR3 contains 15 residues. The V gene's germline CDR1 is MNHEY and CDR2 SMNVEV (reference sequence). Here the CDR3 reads CASRLSGGLTDTQYF. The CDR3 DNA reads TGTGCCAGCCGCCTTAGCGGGGGGCTGACAGATACGCAGTATTTT.

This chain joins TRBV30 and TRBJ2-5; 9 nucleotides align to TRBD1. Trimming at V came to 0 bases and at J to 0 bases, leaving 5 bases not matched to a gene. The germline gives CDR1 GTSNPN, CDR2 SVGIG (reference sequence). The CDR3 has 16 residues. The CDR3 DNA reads TGTGCCTGGAGTGTACCGGGGACAGGGTACCAAGAGACCCAGTACTTC. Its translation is CAWSVPGTGYQETQYF.

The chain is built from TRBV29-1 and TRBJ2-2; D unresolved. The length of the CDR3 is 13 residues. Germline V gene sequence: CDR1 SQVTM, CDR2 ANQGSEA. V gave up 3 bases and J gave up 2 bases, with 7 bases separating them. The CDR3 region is CSVESENTGELFF. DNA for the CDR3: TGCAGCGTTGAGAGTGAAAACACCGGGGAGCTGTTTTTT.

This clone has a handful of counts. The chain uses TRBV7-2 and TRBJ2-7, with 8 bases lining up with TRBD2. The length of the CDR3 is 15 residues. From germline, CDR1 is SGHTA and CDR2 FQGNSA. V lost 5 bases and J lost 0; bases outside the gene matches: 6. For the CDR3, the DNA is TGTGCCAGCAGCGTAAGCGGGGGTAGCTCCTACGAGCAGTACTTC. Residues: CASSVSGGSSYEQYF. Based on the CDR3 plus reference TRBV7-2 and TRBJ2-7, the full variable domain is GAGVSQSPSNKVTEKGKDVELRCDPISGHTALYWYRQSLGQGLEFLIYFQGNSAPDKSGLPSDRFSAERTGGSVSTLTIQRTQQEDSAVYLCASSVSGGSSYEQYFGPGTRLTVT.